This T cell receptor beta chain came from a study of T-cell reconstitution after alpha-beta-depleted transplantation in children. Unique molecular identifiers were incorporated into the prepared TCRbeta library. TCRdb passed the PCR reads through MiXCR, listing each CDR3 protein once. This sample yields about 270,000 distinct CDR3 sequences, of which 9.5% to 10% are seen a single time; roughly a tenth belongs to the top ten. V shed 4 bases and J shed 2 bases, with 18 bases lying between them. Germline lookup yields CDR1 SGHRS and CDR2 YFSETQ. The CDR3 runs 16 residues. This chain links TRBV5-1 with TRBJ2-5; D is ambiguous. This TCR derives from a human donor who donated a stem cell graft to a child with SCID. The source material was PBMCs from the stem cell graft donor, sampled from the stem cell graft. The CDR3 protein is CASSLWSDRLQETQYF. Written as DNA, the CDR3 is TGCGCCAGCAGCCTATGGTCGGACCGCCTACAAGAGACCCAGTACTTC.